This T cell receptor beta chain was recorded in a study of regulatory T cells in long-lasting Graves disease. Study summary: It was over 5 years of antithyroid drugs, with positive TSH receptor antibodies, that meant persistent Graves' disease. Study observations and caveats: Persistent patients shared more public clonotypes (under 3,000) than newly diagnosed patients (966). Lower TCR diversity was seen in persistent Graves' patients than in newly diagnosed ones.

Of note for this clonotype: Antigen unknown. Germline and junction disagree at one end, which may indicate a read error.

For TCR beta, libraries came from iRepertoire HTBI primers and Arm-PCR of CDR3 regions. TCRdb independently ran MiXCR on the multiplex PCR reads; one entry per CDR3 protein. Here the sample spans nearly 350,000 distinct CDR3 sequences, about 20% being singletons. Sample time point: persistent/refractory GD, antithyroid drugs over 5 years with positive TRAb. The TCR library was made from RNA extracted from PBMCs. The source was peripheral blood mononuclear cells (PBMCs), collected when the disease was refractory, from a patient treated with antithyroid drugs. This sequence originates from a female donor with Graves disease.

The DNA of the CDR3 is TGTGCCATCAGCGGGACACAGGGACTAGCGGGACCCACATATACGCAGTATTTT. Protein product: CAISGTQGLAGPTYTQYF. The chain uses TRBV10-3 and TRBJ2-3; 13 bases map to TRBD2. CDR1 ENHRY and CDR2 SYGVKD come from the germline V gene. The CDR3 contains 18 residues.